This T cell receptor (beta chain) was captured in a study of blood T cell repertoires in COVID-19 (dated by TCRdb to between 2020 and 2021). Broadly, across the study: Samples from collaborators originated in the United States, Italy and Spain and spanned both the acute and convalescent phases of COVID-19. The material from the prospective study consisted of cDNA or gDNA derived from T cells, B-cell-depleted T cells, or PBMCs. Subjects who had been exposed to COVID-19, were actively infected with it, or had recovered from it provided the deeply sampled blood TCRbeta repertoires that made up the dataset. The repertoires were released in a freely available public database intended as a resource for research on the immune response to SARS-CoV-2. The samples were drawn from two sources: the first 160 participants of the ongoing ImmuneRACE study, and 950 to 1,500 subjects contributed by 6 global collaborators. Nearly every sample came with metadata listing a de-identified subject ID, COVID-19 status, age in years and sex. HLA class I and class II types, where available, came from metadata supplied by the sample provider rather than from assay-based typing. What the study reported, not specific to this receptor: The amount of clinical and demographic metadata varied by source and participant and was provided uncurated.

Participants in the prospective study were enrolled through a virtual design, were aged about 18 to 100 years, and lived in under 25 United States geographic areas. To assign participants to cohorts, the prospective study relied on clinical history that participants themselves reported in a screening survey and a study questionnaire. For ImmuneRACE Cohort 3, a participant was defined as recovered based on two consecutive negative NP/OP PCR tests, clearance by a healthcare professional, or resolution of symptoms. Mobile phlebotomists in the prospective study collected whole blood, serum and a nasopharyngeal or oropharyngeal swab from every participant. Additional blood draws and questionnaires over an approximately two-month period could optionally be provided by prospective study participants. Before DNA extraction, prospective study blood samples were shipped either frozen or at room temperature.

TCRbeta CDR3 regions were amplified from genomic DNA using the immunoSEQ Assay, a bias-controlled multiplex PCR. The paper's processing steps were these. The number of nucleated cells in each sample was estimated from the amplification of reference gene primers within the assay. To quantify the absolute abundance of each unique TCRbeta CDR3 rearrangement, sequence reads were collapsed and filtered. Productive Simpson clonality was computed per sample as the square root of Simpson's diversity index over productive rearrangements. TCRdb took this table from immuneACCESS and kept in-frame rearrangements with V and J called. Such tables lack part of the clones; where checked against another copy, unresolved V genes explain under half of the gap, and the rest is unexplained. V, J and clone size were drawn from that table, and D and trimming were deduced from the DNA. The sample profile shows under 300,000 clones; 89% of them were found once. 1.9% of the sample is in the top ten clones.

This clone was recorded only once. The target of this receptor is not known. Base quality data are lacking; no much larger clone is found one base away. The germline V gene sets CDR1 to SGHRS and CDR2 to YFSETQ. The CDR3 spans 16 residues, from the cysteine through the phenylalanine. Kept here is only the CDR3 DNA, which spans 48 bases and is read in frame from base 1. The germline V end is reduced by 3 bases and the J end by 7 bases; junction bases left unmatched: 8. The sequence was obtained from an older woman who had recovered from COVID-19. This chain joins TRBV5-1 to TRBJ2-2, with 11 junctional bases fitting TRBD2. Sequenced material: PBMCs or T cells enriched from blood (not recorded which). The CDR3 region reads CASSSLAGGLVGELFF. The DNA sequence is given as TGCGCCAGCAGCTCCTTAGCGGGGGGGCTAGTCGGGGAGCTGTTTTTT.